This passage covers 19 T cell receptor beta chains from one sample sequenced in a study of T cell repertoires in cytomegalovirus infection (dated by TCRdb to about 2019). These reads were obtained on an Illumina HiSeq 1500. The raw public reads went through TCRdb reprocessing: fastp at Q25, MiXCR clone calling, in-frame beta chains kept. Merged by CDR3 protein, the rows form single entries marked with the most common genes and DNA. The sample table lists around 300,000 distinct CDR3 sequences, 8% to 9.5% of them with a count of one. The ten biggest clones cover roughly 4.5% of the sample. Source material: PBMCs. The receptors were gathered from a human donor in good health (CMV status not recorded). Some clones in this sample may be carry-over from other donors' samples.

This clonotype showed up just a few times. The chain is built from TRBV19 and TRBJ2-1, with unresolved D. Germline lookup yields CDR1 LNHDA and CDR2 SQIVND (reference sequence). The CDR3 has 13 residues. Trimming pared 4 bases from V and 5 bases from J, leaving 9 bases between. CDR3 loop: CASSRRANNEQFF. CDR3 bases: TGTGCCAGTAGTAGAAGGGCAAACAATGAGCAGTTCTTC.

This clonotype was found a few times. DNA for the CDR3: TGTGCCAGCAGCAGGGGGATACTGGGACTAGCCAGCGAGACCCAGTACTTC. This codes for CASSRGILGLASETQYF. V usage is TRBV6-2 or TRBV6-3 and J usage is TRBJ2-5, with TRBD2 matching over 9 bases. CDR1 is MNHEY and CDR2 is SVGEGT in the germline V gene. This CDR3 comprises 17 residues. V gave up 6 bases and J gave up 5 bases; unmatched junction bases: 16.

This clonotype was detected only a few times. The chain is built from TRBV7-7 and TRBJ2-5, with 9 positions matching TRBD2. The CDR3 is 16 amino acids. With 6 bases clipped from V and 4 bases from J, the junction kept 12 bases outside the gene matches. The V gene's germline CDR1 is SSHAT and CDR2 FNYEAQ (reference sequence). DNA for the CDR3: TGTGCCAGCAGGGCCTCTGGCGGGGGGGCCTTAGAGACCCAGTACTTC. Its translation: CASRASGGGALETQYF. Filled out from reference TRBV7-7 and TRBJ2-5, the complete variable domain reads GAGVSQSPRYKVTKRGQDVTLRCDPISSHATLYWYQQALGQGPEFLTYFNYEAQPDKSGLPSDRFSAERPEGSISTLTIQRTEQRDSAMYRCASRASGGGALETQYFGPGTRLLVL.

CDR3 residues: CASSPSGGNSYGYTF. In nucleotides, the CDR3 is TGTGCCAGTAGTCCCTCCGGCGGGAATTCATATGGCTACACCTTC. The V gene is TRBV19, the J gene TRBJ1-2; D ambiguous. V lost 5 bases to trimming and J lost 5 bases, with 18 bases between them. The CDR3 sequence is 15 residues long. Germline V gene data show CDR1 as LNHDA and CDR2 as SQIVND (reference sequence). Variable domain in full (rest from reference TRBV19 and TRBJ1-2): DGGITQSPKYLFRKEGQNVTLSCEQNLNHDAMYWYRQDPGQGLRLIYYSQIVNDFQKGDIAEGYSVSREKKESFPLTVTSAQKNPTAFYLCASSPSGGNSYGYTFGSGTRLTVV.

This clonotype was seen repeatedly, ten times or more. The chain links TRBV7-6 to TRBJ2-2; D gene uncertain. CDR1 and CDR2 from the germline V gene are SGHVS and FNYEAQ. V was cut by 5 bases and J by 0 bases, with 7 bases left in between. This CDR3 is 14 amino acids long. The CDR3 sequence is CASSNIPNTGELFF. CDR3 coding DNA: TGTGCCAGCAGCAATATACCGAACACCGGGGAGCTGTTTTTT.

J is TRBJ1-1 and V is TRBV20-1; D unresolved. This CDR3 is built from 12 residues. V was cut by 0 bases and J by 5 bases, with 7 bases left in between. Per germline, CDR1 DFQATT and CDR2 SNEGSKA (reference sequence). The CDR3 is CSARDRWTEAFF. In nucleotides, the CDR3 is TGCAGTGCTAGAGATCGATGGACTGAAGCTTTCTTT.

This clonotype was counted between two and nine times. The chain carries TRBV2 and TRBJ2-3; D gene ambiguous. The CDR3 sequence is 15 residues long. Germline V lookup: CDR1 SNHLY, CDR2 FYNNEI. V lost 5 bases, J lost 0 bases, and 12 bases lay in between. DNA for the CDR3: TGTGCCAGCAGTCTGCTTACTACTAGCACAGATACGCAGTATTTT. Amino acid sequence: CASSLLTTSTDTQYF.

This clonotype has at least ten counts. This chain uses TRBV4-2 with TRBJ2-3, with TRBD2 as a possible D gene (5 bases). The CDR3 has 16 residues. Trimming took 4 bases from V and 1 from J, leaving 15 bases between them. Per the germline V gene, CDR1 is LGHNA and CDR2 is YNFKEQ. The CDR3 sequence: CASSPTQRLGTDTQYF. CDR3 sequence (DNA): TGTGCCAGCAGCCCCACCCAGCGGCTCGGCACAGATACGCAGTATTTT.

This clonotype has a handful of counts. J is TRBJ2-3 and V is TRBV30; TRBD2 agrees at 8 bases. The junction had 10 bases not matched to a gene; V was cut back by 0 bases and J by 5 bases. There are 16 residues in the CDR3. Germline assignment: CDR1 GTSNPN and CDR2 SVGIG (reference sequence). CDR3 region: CAWSVPSGSSIDTQYF. The DNA of the CDR3 is TGTGCCTGGAGTGTCCCCAGCGGGAGTTCCATAGATACGCAGTATTTT.

This clonotype appeared many times. This chain uses TRBV6-1 with TRBJ2-1, with 8 bases identical to TRBD1. In germline, CDR1 is MNHNS, CDR2 SASEGT. The CDR3 is 16 residues long. J was trimmed by 4 bases and V by 1 base; bases with no gene match: 6. CDR3 nucleotide sequence: TGTGCCAGCAGTGAAGTGAGGACAGGGTTGTACAATGAGCAGTTCTTC. Translating it yields CASSEVRTGLYNEQFF.

This clonotype was recorded many times. The chain has TRBV5-6 and TRBJ1-1; D may be TRBD1 (5 bases). This CDR3 comprises 15 residues. V lost 0 bases to trimming and J lost 0 bases, with 9 bases between them. Germline V gives CDR1 SGHDT, CDR2 YYEEEE. CDR3 residues: CASSLASGMNTEAFF. CDR3 DNA: TGTGCCAGCAGCTTGGCCTCAGGGATGAACACTGAAGCTTTCTTT.

This clonotype appeared a few times. The genes are TRBV6-2 or TRBV6-3 and TRBJ2-5; 9 bases fit TRBD2. The CDR3 has 18 amino acids. V trimming: 5 bases; J trimming: 0 bases; junction bases outside the gene matches: 13. Per germline, CDR1 MNHEY and CDR2 SVGEGT. CDR3 sequence (DNA): TGTGCCAGCAGTCCCCGATTAGCGGGAGAAACCGACCAAGAGACCCAGTACTTC. Amino acid sequence: CASSPRLAGETDQETQYF.

This chain joins TRBV12-3 or TRBV12-4 and TRBJ1-5, with 9 nucleotides matching TRBD1. V shed 5 bases, J shed 4 bases, and the junction held 6 bases outside the gene matches. This CDR3 comprises 15 residues. The CDR3 loop reads CASSPLGTGNQPQHF. The CDR3 bases are TGTGCCAGCAGTCCCCTCGGGACAGGGAATCAGCCCCAGCATTTT.

In this sample, this clonotype turned up a few times. The chain uses TRBV19 and TRBJ2-5; 14 nucleotides line up with TRBD2. CDR1 is LNHDA, CDR2 SQIVND, per germline (reference sequence). The CDR3 contains 16 residues. The trim removed 6 bases at V and 5 bases at J, leaving 8 bases unmatched. CDR3 amino acids: CASSAPGLAGGETQYF. CDR3 nucleotides: TGTGCCAGTAGCGCTCCCGGACTAGCGGGGGGCGAGACCCAGTACTTC.

This clonotype was detected a few times. This chain connects TRBV7-9 to TRBJ1-1; TRBD1 matches at 8 bases. There are 13 residues in the CDR3. Germline CDR1 SEHNR, CDR2 FQNEAQ (reference sequence). The junction had 6 bases not matched to a gene; V was cut back by 6 bases and J by 6 bases. CDR3 nucleotides: TGTGCCAGCAGGCAGGGGGCCGACGCTGAAGCTTTCTTT. Translated: CASRQGADAEAFF.

This chain connects TRBV12-3 or TRBV12-4 to TRBJ1-5, with D unresolved. This CDR3 is built from 16 residues. The V and J ends lost 1 base and 4 bases respectively, with 14 bases between them. The CDR3 loop reads CASSLERFMGNQPQHF. CDR3 coding DNA: TGTGCCAGCAGTTTAGAACGGTTCATGGGAAATCAGCCCCAGCATTTT.

The gene calls are TRBV28 and TRBJ1-6, with 8 nucleotides matching TRBD1. This CDR3 has 11 amino acids. The germline gives CDR1 MDHEN, CDR2 SYDVKM. The CDR3 region has the DNA TGTGGCGTACAGGGGGGATCACCCCTCCACTTT. This sequence encodes CGVQGGSPLHF. Full variable domain (missing parts from reference TRBV28 and TRBJ1-6): DVKVTQSSRYLVKRTGEKVFLECVQDMDHENMFWYRQDPGLGLRLIYFSYDVKMKEKGDIPEGYSVSREKKERFSLILESASTNQTSMYLCGVQGGSPLHFGNGTRLTVT.

This clonotype was observed a few times. The chain uses TRBV27 and TRBJ2-1; D is unresolved. Per germline, CDR1 MNHEY and CDR2 SMNVEV (reference sequence). The V end lost 1 base, the J end lost 8 bases, and 12 bases lay between the germline ends. This CDR3 is built from 14 residues. CDR3 loop: CASSLFPAGYEQFF. CDR3 DNA: TGTGCCAGCAGTTTATTCCCGGCTGGCTATGAGCAGTTCTTC.

This clonotype has a count of ten or more. This chain joins TRBV18 and TRBJ1-5; 11 positions agree with TRBD1. CDR1 and CDR2 from the germline V gene are KGHSH and LQKENI. The CDR3 loop spans 15 amino acids. Trimming took 5 bases from V and 1 from J; bases not matched to a gene: 1. CDR3 residues: CASSRTGGSNQPQHF. CDR3 in DNA: TGTGCCAGCTCAAGGACAGGGGGCAGCAATCAGCCCCAGCATTTT.